This T cell receptor beta chain was profiled in a study of T cells in Graves' hyperthyroidism and ophthalmopathy. Study-level information: Any treatment followed the collection of peripheral blood at initial diagnosis. Findings and caveats of the study: The model forecast ophthalmopathy, anticipating it by a median approximately 7 months before onset. Ophthalmopathy was separated from stable hyperthyroidism by a 13 V-J model.

Concerning this clonotype: Antigen unknown.

Amplified TCR beta CDR3 regions derived from RNA transcripts. The HTBI primer set served for first-round RT-PCR of the TCR CDR3. TCRdb redid the calling of the multiplex PCR reads with MiXCR, one entry per CDR3 protein. The profile covers about 740,000 distinct CDR3 sequences, with 12% to 15% appearing a single time and roughly 10% taken by the ten largest. A lack of ophthalmopathy progression within 18 months defined stable Graves' hyperthyroidism. In germline, CDR1 is KGHDR, CDR2 SFDVKD. The CDR3 contains 18 residues. Trimming cost V 7 bases and J 7 bases, with 27 bases left between them. Sequencing was done on a sample of blood. The chain uses TRBV24-1 and TRBJ2-2; possibly TRBD2 for D (6 bases). The TCR was taken from a woman younger than 30 with Graves' hyperthyroidism. CDR3 DNA sequence: TGTGCCACCAGCCACAACCCGGGGGTTGGGATGTATAGCGGGGAGCTGTTTTTT. Its protein product is CATSHNPGVGMYSGELFF.